Each of the 21 T cell receptor delta chains below was sequenced from the same sample in a study of Vδ1+ human thymocytes. Findings and caveats of the study: Thymic TRG and TRD repertoires appeared highly polyclonal.

The template was reverse-transcribed extracted RNA. CDR3 amplicons came from multiplex PCR with pooled V-gene forward and constant-region reverse primers. TCRdb re-called the multiplex PCR reads through CATT. The data hold under 85,000 delta-chain clones, with around 35% observed a single time. These receptors have no identified antigens. Sequencing used Vdelta1+ gamma-delta thymocytes from the thymus. Regarding subset: FACS-sorted CD3+ TCRalphabeta- TCRVdelta1+ TCRVdelta2- thymocytes. These receptors were obtained from a boy younger than two who had congenital heart surgery.

This clone came up a few times. The chain couples TRDV1 to TRDJ1; TRDD3 agrees at 8 bases. The CDR3 is 19 residues long. In germline, CDR1 is TSWWSYY, CDR2 QGS. V gave up 2 bases and J gave up 10 bases; unmatched junction bases: 24. This CDR3 is CALGEVPPGGPTSESRLIF. Here the CDR3 DNA reads TGTGCTCTTGGGGAAGTTCCCCCTGGGGGACCCACGTCGGAAAGTAGACTCATCTTT.

A single count supports this clone. The chain is built from TRDV1 and TRDJ1, with no clear D. Germline V lookup: CDR1 TSWWSYY, CDR2 QGS. This CDR3 region has 17 residues. The V and J ends lost 1 base and 6 bases respectively, with 21 bases between them. The CDR3 nucleotides read TGTGCTCTTGGGGAACCCACGTTCAACCCCGGTTCGCATAAACTCATCTTT. It translates to CALGEPTFNPGSHKLIF.

This clone came up a few times. The gene calls are TRDV1 and TRDJ1; 11 nucleotides line up with TRDD3. The germline V gene encodes CDR1 TSWWSYY and CDR2 QGS. There are 22 residues in the CDR3. Trimming removed 2 bases from V and 4 bases from J; junction bases left unmatched: 24. The CDR3 spells CALGESGDELCLGDTRGDKLIF. The CDR3 DNA follows: TGTGCTCTTGGGGAATCGGGCGACGAGTTATGCTTGGGGGATACGCGAGGCGATAAACTCATCTTT.

This chain connects TRDV1 to TRDJ1; 7 bases map to TRDD3. Germline CDR1 TSWWSYY, CDR2 QGS. With 0 bases clipped from V and 0 bases from J, the junction kept 46 bases outside the gene matches. The CDR3 length is 30 residues. The CDR3 sequence is CALGELEGEMQSRSNLQYWGLTEYTDKLIF. In nucleotides, the CDR3 is TGTGCTCTTGGGGAACTCGAGGGTGAAATGCAAAGCCGCTCCAATCTCCAGTACTGGGGCCTTACTGAGTACACCGATAAACTCATCTTT.

The chain combines TRDV1 with TRDJ1; TRDD3 aligns across 8 bases. Germline CDR1 is TSWWSYY and CDR2 is QGS. The length of the CDR3 is 19 residues. Losses at the gene ends were 5 bases for V and 2 bases for J; bases not matched to a gene: 19. The CDR3 DNA is TGTGCTCTTGGGAACTCCCCCCACGGCCATTTGGGGGATACCGATAAACTCATCTTT. This sequence encodes CALGNSPHGHLGDTDKLIF.

This clone counts as medium-sized. The rearrangement links TRDV2 to TRDJ1, with D tentatively TRDD3 (6 bases). Germline V gene data show CDR1 as GEAIGNYY and CDR2 as EKD. This CDR3 contains 13 residues. V shed 7 bases and J shed 0 bases, with 11 bases lying between them. The CDR3 loop is CAWGENNTDKLIF. Here the CDR3 DNA reads TGTGCCTGGGGGGAGAATAACACCGATAAACTCATCTTT.

This chain uses TRDV1 with TRDJ1, with D possibly TRDD2 on 7 matching bases. Germline V gene lookup returns CDR1 TSWWSYY and CDR2 QGS. The CDR3 covers 19 residues. Deletions cut 8 bases from V and 0 bases from J, with 28 bases between. CDR3 amino acids: CALRPSLTLGVQYTDKLIF. The CDR3 nucleotides are TGTGCTCTTCGGCCTTCCTTAACGTTGGGGGTTCAGTACACCGATAAACTCATCTTT.

The chain couples TRDV1 to TRDJ1; 8 nucleotides align to TRDD3. This CDR3 comprises 18 residues. Trimming took 7 bases from V and 4 from J; bases not matched to a gene: 20. Germline-derived CDR1 and CDR2 are TSWWSYY and QGS. This CDR3 reads CALVPLRLNTGGDDKLIF. CDR3 sequence (DNA): TGTGCTCTTGTTCCTTTACGCCTCAATACTGGGGGTGACGATAAACTCATCTTT.

V is TRDV1 and J is TRDJ1, with no clear D. Trimming stripped 7 bases from V and 1 base from J, with 16 bases between. Germline CDR1 and CDR2: TSWWSYY and QGS. The CDR3 contains 15 residues. The CDR3 DNA is TGTGCTCTTGAGACACATGACAAGTGCACCGATAAACTCATCTTT. This gives the protein CALETHDKCTDKLIF.

Only one count was recorded for this clone. The chain uses TRDV1 and TRDJ1; unclear D gene. Trimming took off 1 base at V and 0 bases at J, with 24 bases between the two ends. This CDR3 spans 20 amino acids. Looked up from germline, CDR1 is TSWWSYY and CDR2 is QGS. The CDR3 reads CALGEQIIVPSLVYTDKLIF. CDR3 DNA sequence: TGTGCTCTTGGGGAACAGATCATTGTTCCCAGCCTGGTTTACACCGATAAACTCATCTTT.

The V and J genes are TRDV1 and TRDJ1; TRDD2 might be the D (5 bases). CDR3 length: 18 amino acids. The germline CDR1 and CDR2 sequences are TSWWSYY and QGS. Trimming removed 0 bases from V and 0 bases from J, with 17 bases in between. The CDR3 loop reads CALGELFRHPPDTDKLIF. The CDR3 DNA follows: TGTGCTCTTGGGGAACTCTTCCGGCACCCTCCCGACACCGATAAACTCATCTTT.

The J gene is TRDJ1, the V gene TRDV1; 10 nucleotides line up with TRDD3. Losses at the gene ends were 1 base for V and 1 base for J; bases not matched to a gene: 21. This CDR3 is built from 22 residues. Germline assignment: CDR1 TSWWSYY and CDR2 QGS. The CDR3 DNA reads as TGTGCTCTTGGGGAACGGGGCTACTCCGTATGCTGGGGGATAAGTACCACCGATAAACTCATCTTT. The encoded protein is CALGERGYSVCWGISTTDKLIF.

This clone was seen a handful of times. The chain recombines TRDV1 with TRDJ1; 7 nucleotides line up with TRDD3. The J segment lost 0 bases and the V segment lost 1 base, leaving 14 bases of the junction unmatched. The CDR3 length is 19 residues. The germline V gene encodes CDR1 TSWWSYY and CDR2 QGS. The chain's CDR3 is CALGEPKKFIGGYTDKLIF. CDR3 coding DNA: TGTGCTCTTGGGGAACCCAAGAAATTTATAGGGGGATACACCGATAAACTCATCTTT.

This clone has more than one count but fewer than ten. The chain joins TRDV1 to TRDJ1, with 9 bases matching TRDD3. This CDR3 contains 17 residues. V lost 3 bases and J lost 0; bases outside the gene matches: 8. Germline values: CDR1 TSWWSYY, CDR2 QGS. The CDR3 DNA follows: TGTGCTCTTGGGGAGACTCCGGGGATACGGGACACCGATAAACTCATCTTT. It specifies CALGETPGIRDTDKLIF.

This clone was seen a handful of times. This chain joins TRDV1 and TRDJ1, with a tentative D call TRDD3 (6 bases). The CDR3 is 15 amino acids. CDR1 is TSWWSYY, CDR2 QGS, per germline. Trimming removed 3 bases at V and 6 bases at J, with 17 bases between. CDR3 region: CALGDPTWGPYKLIF. The CDR3 coding sequence is TGTGCTCTTGGGGACCCTACTTGGGGGCCTTATAAACTCATCTTT.

V is TRDV1 and J is TRDJ1; 9 positions agree with TRDD3. Unmatched junction bases numbered 25, after V lost 5 bases and J lost 3 bases. The CDR3 is 21 residues long. Germline-derived CDR1 and CDR2 are TSWWSYY and QGS. The CDR3 nucleotides read TGTGCTCTTGGGAAGGACGCTGCCAGCGGGGGATACACGCGAAATGCCGATAAACTCATCTTT. It specifies CALGKDAASGGYTRNADKLIF.

The chain joins TRDV2 to TRDJ3; 12 bases match TRDD3. Germline CDR1 GEAIGNYY, CDR2 EKD. The CDR3 totals 20 residues. Losses at the gene ends were 9 bases for V and 2 bases for J; bases not matched to a gene: 16. CDR3 residues: CATSSGGYGGCPWDTRQMFF. CDR3 DNA: TGTGCCACTTCATCTGGGGGATACGGGGGATGCCCCTGGGACACCCGACAGATGTTTTTC.

The chain uses TRDV1 and TRDJ1, with a tentative D call TRDD3 (5 bases). Germline V CDR1 and CDR2: TSWWSYY, QGS. The CDR3 contains 15 residues. Trimming removed 1 base at V and 4 bases at J, with 13 bases between. The DNA of the CDR3 is TGTGCTCTTGGGGAACGTCCGGGGAACGTCGATAAACTCATCTTT. It translates to CALGERPGNVDKLIF.

This clone was seen a few times. This sequence joins TRDV1 and TRDJ1; no definite D call. CDR3 length: 14 residues. Germline-derived CDR1 and CDR2 are TSWWSYY and QGS. Trimming left V 0 bases short and J 4 bases short, with 9 bases between. The DNA of the CDR3 is TGTGCTCTTGGGGAACTACTCACAAACGATAAACTCATCTTT. It translates to CALGELLTNDKLIF.

A word on this clone: Within the sample, other DNA sequences also encode this same CDR3. V usage is TRDV1 and J usage is TRDJ1; D may be TRDD3 (5 bases). This CDR3 region has 16 residues. V dropped 0 bases and J dropped 2 bases, with 13 bases sitting between them. Germline values: CDR1 TSWWSYY, CDR2 QGS. CDR3 nucleotides: TGTGCTCTTGGGGAACTCGGGATCCGTCGGACCGATAAACTCATCTTT. This encodes CALGELGIRRTDKLIF.

The table lists this clone with a few counts. The chain is built from TRDV1 and TRDJ1; 9 nucleotides align to TRDD3. The germline V gene encodes CDR1 TSWWSYY and CDR2 QGS. The CDR3 totals 24 residues. V gave up 6 bases and J gave up 3 bases; unmatched junction bases: 35. The CDR3 DNA reads TGTGCTCTTGGTTCTTGGGATTCCCCCCTATATAGTCTGGGGGATTTTTTGGAACCCGATAAACTCATCTTT. Its translation: CALGSWDSPLYSLGDFLEPDKLIF.